This TCR beta chain was obtained from a study of circulating CD8 cells and anti-PD-1 response in melanoma. CDR1 and CDR2 (germline): SGHNT, YYREEE (reference sequence). V was pared by 3 bases and J by 5 bases, with 14 bases between. This CDR3 is 14 amino acids long. This clonotype rates as large. Each library started from 15 ng of total RNA using the QIAseq Immune Repertoire TCR panel. TCRdb reanalysed the reads using MiXCR and keeps one entry per CDR3 protein. The table has over 1,500 distinct CDR3 sequences, about a tenth seen once. Four subsets defined by PD-1 and/or TIGIT were sorted from live CD3+CD8+TCRalphabeta+ cells.

The receptor comes from a human donor with melanoma. The sequencing here drew on CD8+ T cells from PBMCs, taken at baseline or after one month of anti-PD-1 therapy (not recorded which). The chain couples TRBV5-4 to TRBJ2-5; D might be TRBD2 (5 bases). CDR3: CASSSGLDGETQYF. The CDR3 DNA sequence: TGTGCCAGCAGCTCTGGACTGGACGGCGAGACCCAGTACTTC. The whole variable domain, filled in from reference TRBV5-4 and TRBJ2-5, reads ETGVTQSPTHLIKTRGQQVTLRCSSQSGHNTVSWYQQALGQGPQFIFQYYREEENGRGNFPPRFSGLQFPNYSSELNVNALELDDSALYLCASSSGLDGETQYFGPGTRLLVL.